The following is a T cell receptor (beta chain) sequence with its context. What it recognizes is unknown. The data belong to a study of shared clonotypes between healthy human individuals. General study points: Estimated richness was generally greater in naive than memory subsets. Rarefaction analysis demonstrated incomplete sorted-subset sequencing notwithstanding large depth.

Germline V gene data show CDR1 as WSHSY and CDR2 as SAAADI. Trimming removed 5 bases from V and 2 bases from J; junction bases left unmatched: 2. This CDR3 has 13 residues. The assay ran at deep level. TCRdb's copy holds only in-frame clones and misses some; the assay was immunoSEQ multiplex PCR. The profile shows around 580,000 clones, roughly 98% of them singletons. CD8 cells classed as naive were CD45RO-negative and positively selected for CCR7, excluding terminally differentiated effector memory CD45RA+ cells. Sequencing used naive CD8+ T cells sorted from blood. The source of this sequence is a man aged 25-45 years in good health. The V and J genes are TRBV10-2 and TRBJ2-7; 8 bases match TRBD1. CDR3 amino acids: CASSLTGAYEQYF. For the CDR3, the DNA is TGCGCCAGCAGTCTGACAGGGGCCTACGAGCAGTACTTC.